This T cell receptor beta chain derives from a study of shared clonotypes between healthy human individuals. Germline-derived CDR1 and CDR2 are SGDLS and YYNGEE. CDR3 length: 15 residues. Trimming took 4 bases from V and 5 from J, leaving 15 bases between them. Only CD45RO-negative cells positively selected for CCR7 counted as naive CD8 cells, so terminally differentiated effector memory CD45RA+ cells were excluded. Comment on this clone: Its cognate antigen is unknown.

In replicate PCRs of sorted subsets, about 200 ng DNA, approximately 32,000 T cell genomes, was used. Some clones are missing from TCRdb's copy, which holds only in-frame ones; the method was immunoSEQ multiplex PCR. The sample has some 2,100,000 clones, under 95% seen once; the top ten hold roughly 1.8%. Study-level points and caveats: Measured sharing among donors was expected to vary with sequencing depth.

The chain has TRBV9 and TRBJ1-4; possible D gene TRBD1, 5 bases. Sequencing was done on a sample of naive CD8+ T cells from PBMCs. The sequence was obtained from a man younger than 30 in good health. Some clones in this sample may be carry-over from other donors' samples. The CDR3, as DNA: TGTGCCAGCAGCACCCTGGGGGGGGTGAATGAAAAACTGTTTTTT. Translation gives CASSTLGGVNEKLFF. Drawing the rest from reference TRBV9 and TRBJ1-4, the complete variable domain is DSGVTQTPKHLITATGQRVTLRCSPRSGDLSVYWYQQSLDQGLQFLIQYYNGEERAKGNILERFSAQQFPDLHSELNLSSLELGDSALYFCASSTLGGVNEKLFFGSGTQLSVL.